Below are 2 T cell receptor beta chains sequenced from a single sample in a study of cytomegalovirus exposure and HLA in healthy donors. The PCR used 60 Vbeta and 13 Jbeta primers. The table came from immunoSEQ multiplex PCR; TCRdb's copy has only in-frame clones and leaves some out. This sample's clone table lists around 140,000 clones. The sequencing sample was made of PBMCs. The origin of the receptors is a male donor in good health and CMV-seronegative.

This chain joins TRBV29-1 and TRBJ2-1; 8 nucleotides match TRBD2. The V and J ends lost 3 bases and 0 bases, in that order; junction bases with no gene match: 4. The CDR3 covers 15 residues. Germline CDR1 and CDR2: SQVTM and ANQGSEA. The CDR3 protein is CSVEGSGVSYNEQFF. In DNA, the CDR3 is TGCAGCGTTGAGGGTAGCGGGGTCTCCTACAATGAGCAGTTCTTC.

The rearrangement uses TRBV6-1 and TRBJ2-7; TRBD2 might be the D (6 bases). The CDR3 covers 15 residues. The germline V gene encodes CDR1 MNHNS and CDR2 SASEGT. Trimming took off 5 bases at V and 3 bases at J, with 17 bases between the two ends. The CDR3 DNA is TGTGCCAGCAGTCCAATGTGGGGACTCCACTACGAGCAGTACTTC. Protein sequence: CASSPMWGLHYEQYF.